This T cell receptor beta chain originates from a study of T cell changes during pregnancy in multiple sclerosis (dated by TCRdb to between 2018 and 2020). Looking at the study overall: Changes in the T cell repertoire over the course of pregnancy were examined in this study in women with multiple sclerosis.

Per the germline V gene, SGHRS is the CDR1 and YFSETQ is the CDR2. Counted from cysteine to phenylalanine, this CDR3 has 19 amino acids. This entry keeps only the CDR3 DNA: 57 bases, framed from base 1. Here V drops 2 bases and J drops 0 bases, and the junction holds 5 bases not matched to any gene. In the case of this clone: Its binding antigen is unknown. No much larger clonotype is one base removed from it; base qualities were not supplied.

Library prep was done by the immunoSEQ multiplex PCR assay. Imported from immuneACCESS, the table was reduced by TCRdb to in-frame sequences with V and J called. These copies leave out some clones; in studies compared against another copy, an unresolved V gene accounts for under half, and the cause of the remainder is not known. The sample table lists 95,000 to 150,000 clones, 80% to 95% of them with a count of one. The biggest ten clones account for approximately 5.8% of the sample. The sequenced sample was peripheral blood, obtained before pregnancy. This receptor was taken from a female donor with multiple sclerosis, enrolled in a pregnancy study. The receptor chain draws on TRBV5-1 and TRBJ2-1, with 16 bases aligning to TRBD2. In nucleotides, the sequence is TGCGCCAGCAGCTTTCCGGGACTAGCGGGGGGGAGCTCCTACAATGAGCAGTTCTTC. Translated, this is CASSFPGLAGGSSYNEQFF.